The rows below give T cell receptor beta chains drawn from one sample of a study of blood T cell repertoires in COVID-19. Sequencing was performed with immunoSEQ multiplex PCR; in TCRdb, only in-frame clones are kept and a portion is missing. The sample has 250,000 or so clones; about 80% are singletons. The sample taken for sequencing was PBMCs or T cells enriched from blood (not recorded which). All receptors derive from a man in his 60s who had recovered from COVID-19. CDR3s include the opening cysteine and the closing phenylalanine or tryptophan. D genes are given only for firm matches. Not all rows give a size; the values are once, few, many and, for expanded clones, a class.

>TRBV5-8|TRBD1|TRBJ2-1|.
TGTGCCAGCAGCTCGTACAGGGGGTCGAATGAGCAGTTCTTC
CASSSYRGSNEQFF
>TRBV4-2|.|TRBJ2-3|.
TGTGCCAGCAGCCTTACGGGTCGAGGACAGAGCACAGATACGCAGTATTTT
CASSLTGRGQSTDTQYF
>TRBV5-8|TRBD1|TRBJ2-5|few
TGTGCCAGCAGATACAGGGGACAGGAGACCCAGTACTTC
CASRYRGQETQYF
>TRBV5-1|TRBD2|TRBJ2-2|.
TGCGCCAGCAGCTTGGGGCTAGCGGTGAACACCGGGGAGCTGTTTTTT
CASSLGLAVNTGELFF
>TRBV29-1|.|TRBJ1-3|.
TGCAGCGCATTAGCTGGAAACACCATATATTTT
CSALAGNTIYF
>TRBV6-5|TRBD1|TRBJ1-6|.
TGTGCCAGCAGGGGGACAGGGGGTTATTCACCCCTCCACTTT
CASRGTGGYSPLHF
>TRBV28|TRBD1|TRBJ1-2|.
TGTGCCAGCAGTAGGGGACAGGCCGTCGGGGGCTACACCTTC
CASSRGQAVGGYTF
>TRBV5-1|TRBD2|TRBJ2-2|once
TGCGCCAGCAGCTTGTCCGCAGCGGGGGCCGGGGAGCTGTTTTTT
CASSLSAAGAGELFF
>TRBV5-1|TRBD1|TRBJ2-5|.
TGCGCCAGCAGCTTGGTTTTGGCAGGGGGCGAGACCCAGTACTTC
CASSLVLAGGETQYF
>TRBV7-9|.|TRBJ1-2|.
TGTGCCAGCAGCCCTCGGGAGGGCTACACCTTC
CASSPREGYTF
>TRBV9|.|TRBJ1-1|.
TGTGCCAGCAGCGTAGACCTAGACGGCAACACTGAAGCTTTCTTT
CASSVDLDGNTEAFF
>TRBV6-6|TRBD1|TRBJ1-1|.
TGTGCCAGCAGTTTCCGAGACAGGGTTACTGAAGCTTTCTTT
CASSFRDRVTEAFF
>TRBV7-9|.|TRBJ1-4|.
TGTGCCAGCAGGGGGCAGGGGAATGAAAAACTGTTTTTT
CASRGQGNEKLFF